Sequencing of this T cell receptor beta chain was carried out in a study of T cells in Graves' hyperthyroidism and ophthalmopathy. Findings and caveats of the study: Blood held most thyroid clonotypes expanded above 0.001 frequency.

Calling Graves' hyperthyroidism stable meant ophthalmopathy did not progress within 18 months. Fresh peripheral blood, around 11 ml of it, supplied the PBMCs. CDR3 length equals 12 residues. With 6 bases removed from V and 1 base from J, the gap between germline ends came to 9 bases. Germline V CDR1 and CDR2: GTSNPN, SVGIG (reference sequence). Regions amplified from RNA transcripts were the TCR beta CDR3 regions. A first-round RT-PCR of the TCR CDR3 used the HTBI primer set. One entry per CDR3 protein results from TCRdb running MiXCR on the multiplex PCR reads. The sample holds approximately 480,000 distinct CDR3 sequences, less than 25% seen once. The table lists this clonotype with many counts. As yet, its antigen is unknown.

This clonotype originated in a man aged 18 to 35 with Graves' hyperthyroidism. The sequenced sample was blood. This chain joins TRBV30 and TRBJ1-1; D gene ambiguous. The CDR3 bases are TGTGCCTGCCGGGCCGGGAACACTGAAGCTTTCTTT. It translates to CACRAGNTEAFF.